This T cell receptor beta chain was documented in a study of blood T cell repertoires in COVID-19. The CDR3 is made up of 17 amino acids. Germline CDR1 is SGHTA and CDR2 is FQGNSA. The ends lost 1 base at V and 8 bases at J; junction bases unmatched: 11. Method: immunoSEQ multiplex PCR; TCRdb's copy keeps in-frame clones and lacks some. This table has about 210,000 clones, roughly 80% appearing once. The receptor was isolated from a woman aged 80 or over with COVID-19, enrolled during active disease. The sample taken for sequencing was peripheral blood. The chain combines TRBV7-2 with TRBJ1-6; 7 nucleotides line up with TRBD1. The CDR3 loop is CASSLEWYPGGDSPLHF. In DNA, the CDR3 is TGTGCCAGCAGCTTAGAGTGGTACCCAGGGGGTGATTCACCCCTCCACTTT.